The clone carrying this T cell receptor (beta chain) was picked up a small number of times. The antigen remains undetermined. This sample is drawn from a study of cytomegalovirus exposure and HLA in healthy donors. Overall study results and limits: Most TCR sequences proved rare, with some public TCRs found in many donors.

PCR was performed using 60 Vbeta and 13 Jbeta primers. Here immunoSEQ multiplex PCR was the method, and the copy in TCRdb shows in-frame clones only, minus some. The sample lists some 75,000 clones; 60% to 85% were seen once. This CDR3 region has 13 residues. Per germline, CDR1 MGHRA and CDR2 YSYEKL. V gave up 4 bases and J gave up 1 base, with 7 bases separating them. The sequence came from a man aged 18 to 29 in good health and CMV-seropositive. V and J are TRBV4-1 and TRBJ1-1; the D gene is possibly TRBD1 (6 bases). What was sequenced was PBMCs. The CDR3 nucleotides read TGCGCCAGCAGCCGAGGGGGGAACACTGAAGCTTTCTTT. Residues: CASSRGGNTEAFF.